The rows below give T cell receptor beta chains drawn from one sample of a study of ipilimumab plus nivolumab after autologous stem cell transplantation. Measured with immunoSEQ multiplex PCR; TCRdb has only the in-frame clones, and not every one. The table lists about 22,000 clones, around 80% of them singletons. The sample consisted of PBMCs, taken in a trial of ipilimumab plus nivolumab as post-transplant consolidation. Receptor source: a male donor with diffuse large B-cell lymphoma. The CDR3 runs from the conserved cysteine through the conserved F or W. Fields, in order: V gene, J gene, CDR3 length, D gene, clone size, CDR3 protein, CDR3 DNA. A D gene is named only where the DNA matches it firmly. Clone sizes are given selectively: once, few, many, or a class where the clone is expanded.

>TRBV18|TRBJ1-6|16|TRBD1|NA
CASSTRTGVGNSPLHF
TGTGCCAGCTCAACCCGGACAGGGGTAGGTAATTCACCCCTCCACTTT
>TRBV5-1|TRBJ2-5|14|NA|NA
CASSLTRAEETQYF
TGCGCCAGCAGCTTGACTCGAGCGGAAGAGACCCAGTACTTC
>TRBV4-2|TRBJ2-5|15|NA|once
CASSHQLSYQETQYF
TGTGCCAGCAGCCATCAGCTGTCGTACCAAGAGACCCAGTACTTC
>TRBV5-1|TRBJ2-3|17|TRBD1|NA
CASSPPRTGGNIDTQYF
TGCGCCAGCAGCCCCCCTAGGACAGGGGGCAACATAGATACGCAGTATTTT
>TRBV5-1|TRBJ1-4|16|TRBD1|NA
CASSLGRGQANEKLFF
TGCGCCAGCAGCTTGGGGCGGGGACAGGCAAATGAAAAACTGTTTTTT
>TRBV27|TRBJ1-5|19|NA|NA
CASSSSPPRGSWSNQPQHF
TGTGCCAGCAGTTCCTCCCCCCCCCGGGGTTCGTGGAGCAATCAGCCCCAGCATTTT
>TRBV4-1|TRBJ2-7|14|NA|NA
CASSQDRTTYEQYF
TGCGCCAGCAGCCAAGACAGAACTACCTACGAGCAGTACTTC
>TRBV5-6|TRBJ2-1|15|NA|NA
CASSLGRTLYNEQFF
TGTGCCAGCAGCTTGGGTCGGACACTATACAATGAGCAGTTCTTC
>TRBV9|TRBJ1-1|14|NA|NA
CASSPTGSGSEAFF
TGTGCCAGCAGCCCGACTGGAAGTGGCTCTGAAGCTTTCTTT
>TRBV2|TRBJ2-7|15|NA|NA
CASSDDRQGGYEQYF
TGTGCCAGCAGTGACGATCGACAGGGAGGCTACGAGCAGTACTTC
>TRBV7-2|TRBJ2-1|13|NA|NA
CASSLLGAHEQFF
TGTGCCAGCAGCTTACTGGGGGCGCATGAGCAGTTCTTC
>TRBV30|TRBJ2-7|13|TRBD2|NA
CAWSIAGAYEQYF
TGTGCCTGGAGTATTGCGGGGGCCTACGAGCAGTACTTC
>TRBV7-8|TRBJ2-2|16|NA|few
CASSLASGANTGELFF
TGTGCCAGCAGCTTAGCGTCGGGGGCGAACACCGGGGAGCTGTTTTTT
>TRBV2|TRBJ1-5|15|TRBD1|NA
CASRATGDSNQPQHF
TGTGCCAGCAGGGCGACAGGGGATAGCAATCAGCCCCAGCATTTT
>TRBV13|TRBJ2-7|13|NA|NA
CASSEGQAYEQYF
TGTGCCAGCAGTGAGGGGCAGGCCTACGAGCAGTACTTC
>TRBV6-5|TRBJ1-6|13|NA|few
CASSYIGGSPLHF
TGTGCCAGCAGTTATATTGGAGGCTCACCCCTCCACTTT
>TRBV11-1|TRBJ2-7|13|NA|NA
CASSLVQSGEQYF
TGTGCCAGCAGCTTAGTACAGTCTGGTGAGCAGTACTTC
>TRBV7-2|TRBJ2-1|15|NA|NA
CASNRLGFSYNEQFF
TGTGCCAGCAACCGCCTGGGCTTCTCCTACAATGAGCAGTTCTTC
>TRBV30|TRBJ2-7|15|TRBD1|NA
CAWEPNRGLVYEQYF
TGTGCCTGGGAACCCAACAGGGGCCTGGTCTACGAGCAGTACTTC
>TRBV2|TRBJ2-2|15|TRBD1|NA
CASSLTGLDTGELFF
TGTGCCAGCAGCCTGACAGGGCTAGACACCGGGGAGCTGTTTTTT
>TRBV5-1|TRBJ2-7|16|TRBD1|few
CASSLGQTGGYYEQYF
TGCGCCAGCAGCCTCGGCCAGACAGGGGGCTATTACGAGCAGTACTTC
>TRBV4-1|TRBJ2-7|14|NA|NA
CASSPGPAPYEQYF
TGCGCCAGCAGCCCAGGACCAGCTCCTTACGAGCAGTACTTC
>TRBV28|TRBJ1-1|15|TRBD1|NA
CASSSIQGGLTEAFF
TGTGCCAGCAGTTCCATACAGGGGGGTTTGACTGAAGCTTTCTTT
>TRBV9|TRBJ1-2|16|NA|NA
CASSVGERGTIHGYTF
TGTGCCAGCAGCGTAGGAGAGAGGGGAACCATCCATGGCTACACCTTC
>TRBV7-6|TRBJ1-3|15|NA|NA
CASSPDSSSGNTIYF
TGTGCCAGCAGCCCGGACAGTTCCTCTGGAAACACCATATATTTT
>TRBV4-3|TRBJ1-4|14|NA|NA
CASSANRVGEKLFF
TGCGCCAGCAGCGCAAACAGGGTCGGTGAAAAACTGTTTTTT
>TRBV30|TRBJ2-7|13|NA|NA
CAWKQGSLGEQYF
TGTGCCTGGAAACAGGGTTCCCTGGGCGAGCAGTACTTC
>TRBV27|TRBJ2-5|15|NA|NA
CASSFTSWSQETQYF
TGTGCCAGCAGTTTTACTAGTTGGAGCCAAGAGACCCAGTACTTC
>TRBV7-9|TRBJ2-7|13|NA|NA
CASSLETTREQYF
TGTGCCAGCAGCTTAGAGACTACCCGCGAGCAGTACTTC
>TRBV28|TRBJ1-4|16|TRBD1|NA
CASSYPGQGSNEKLFF
TGTGCCAGCAGCTACCCGGGACAGGGTTCTAATGAAAAACTGTTTTTT
>TRBV6-5|TRBJ2-7|15|NA|medium-sized
CASSYEPSRRYEQYF
TGTGCCAGCAGTTACGAACCAAGTCGGAGATACGAGCAGTACTTC
>TRBV18|TRBJ2-6|15|NA|NA
CASSLGGSGANVLTF
TGTGCCAGCTCACTAGGGGGCTCTGGGGCCAACGTCCTGACTTTC
>TRBV18|TRBJ2-7|15|NA|NA
CASSPPGAGSYEQYF
TGTGCCAGCTCACCACCGGGAGCAGGCTCCTACGAGCAGTACTTC
>TRBV19|TRBJ2-7|14|NA|NA
CASSIRASGYEQYF
TGTGCCAGTAGTATCCGGGCCTCTGGCTACGAGCAGTACTTC
>TRBV11-2|TRBJ2-7|15|NA|NA
CASSLDVGQFYEQYF
TGTGCCAGCAGCTTAGACGTCGGACAGTTCTACGAGCAGTACTTC
>TRBV5-4|TRBJ2-7|14|NA|NA
CATQTSTGSYEQYF
TGTGCCACCCAGACTTCAACAGGGTCCTACGAGCAGTACTTC
>TRBV19|TRBJ2-7|16|NA|NA
CASSVGTTRGSYEQYF
TGTGCCAGTAGTGTTGGCACGACAAGGGGCTCCTACGAGCAGTACTTC
>TRBV5-4|TRBJ2-2|19|TRBD2|NA
CASSLAGLAGGPYTGELFF
TGTGCCAGCAGCTTGGCTGGACTAGCGGGGGGGCCATACACCGGGGAGCTGTTTTTT
>TRBV30|TRBJ1-2|10|NA|NA
CAWRGGGYTF
TGTGCCTGGAGAGGCGGAGGCTACACCTTC
>TRBV27|TRBJ2-2|12|NA|NA
CASSFGTGNLFF
NA
>TRBV6-1|TRBJ2-7|14|NA|once
CASSEIGSAYEQYF
TGTGCCAGCAGTGAAATCGGCAGCGCCTACGAGCAGTACTTC
>TRBV4-1|TRBJ1-1|18|NA|NA
CASSQRLSVGTPNTEAFF
TGCGCCAGCAGCCAAAGATTAAGCGTTGGGACACCGAACACTGAAGCTTTCTTT
>TRBV19|TRBJ2-5|16|NA|NA
CASSKEGGGWAETQYF
TGTGCCAGTAGTAAAGAGGGCGGAGGTTGGGCGGAGACCCAGTACTTC
>TRBV5-6|TRBJ1-1|14|NA|NA
CASSFGGMNTEAFF
TGTGCCAGCAGCTTCGGGGGCATGAACACTGAAGCTTTCTTT
>TRBV5-1|TRBJ1-1|13|TRBD1|NA
CASTDTGGIEAFF
TGCGCCAGCACCGATACAGGGGGCATCGAAGCTTTCTTT
>TRBV19|TRBJ2-7|14|NA|NA
CASSIGVQSYEQYF
TGTGCCAGTAGTATTGGGGTCCAATCCTACGAGCAGTACTTC
>TRBV23-1|TRBJ1-1|14|NA|NA
CASSHKALNTEAFF
TGCGCCAGCAGTCACAAGGCTCTGAACACTGAAGCTTTCTTT
>TRBV11-3|TRBJ1-6|14|TRBD1|NA
CASSPGQGLGPLHF
TGTGCCAGCAGCCCGGGACAGGGTTTAGGACCCCTCCACTTT
>TRBV5-1|TRBJ2-5|13|NA|NA
CASSEPGQETQYF
TGCGCCAGCAGCGAGCCGGGCCAAGAGACCCAGTACTTC
>TRBV16|TRBJ2-3|16|NA|NA
CASSQSDSYSTDTQYF
TGTGCCAGCAGCCAATCGGACAGTTATAGCACAGATACGCAGTATTTT
>TRBV5-6|TRBJ1-3|13|NA|NA
CASSLEFGYTIYF
TGTGCCAGCAGCTTGGAGTTTGGTTACACCATATATTTT
>TRBV28|TRBJ1-3|11|NA|NA
CASTPGNTIYF
TGTGCCAGCACTCCCGGAAACACCATATATTTT
>TRBV11-2|TRBJ2-5|14|TRBD2|once
CASSTTSGGGTQYF
TGTGCCAGCAGCACTACTAGCGGGGGTGGGACCCAGTACTTC
>TRBV11-2|TRBJ1-3|12|NA|NA
CASSASGNTIYF
TGTGCCAGCAGTGCCAGTGGAAACACCATATATTTT
>TRBV7-9|TRBJ2-3|13|NA|NA
CASRSTVGDTQYF
TGTGCCAGCAGAAGCACAGTAGGGGATACGCAGTATTTT